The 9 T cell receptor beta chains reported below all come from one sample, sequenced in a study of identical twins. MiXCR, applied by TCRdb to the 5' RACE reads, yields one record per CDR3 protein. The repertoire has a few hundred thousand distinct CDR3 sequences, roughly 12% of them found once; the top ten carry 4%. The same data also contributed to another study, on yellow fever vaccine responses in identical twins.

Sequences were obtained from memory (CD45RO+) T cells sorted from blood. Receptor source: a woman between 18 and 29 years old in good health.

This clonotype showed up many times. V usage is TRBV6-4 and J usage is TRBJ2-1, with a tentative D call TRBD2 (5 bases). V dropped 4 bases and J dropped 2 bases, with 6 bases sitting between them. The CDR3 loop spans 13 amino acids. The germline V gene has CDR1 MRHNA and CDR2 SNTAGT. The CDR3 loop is CASSGGAYNEQFF. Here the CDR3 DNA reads TGTGCCAGCAGTGGGGGAGCCTACAATGAGCAGTTCTTC.

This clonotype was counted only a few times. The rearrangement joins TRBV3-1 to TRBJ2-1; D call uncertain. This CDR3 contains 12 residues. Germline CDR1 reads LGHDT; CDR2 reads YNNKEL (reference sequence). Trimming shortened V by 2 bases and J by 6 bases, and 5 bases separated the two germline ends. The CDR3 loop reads CASSQIGNEQFF. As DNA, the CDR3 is TGTGCCAGCAGCCAAATAGGCAATGAGCAGTTCTTC.

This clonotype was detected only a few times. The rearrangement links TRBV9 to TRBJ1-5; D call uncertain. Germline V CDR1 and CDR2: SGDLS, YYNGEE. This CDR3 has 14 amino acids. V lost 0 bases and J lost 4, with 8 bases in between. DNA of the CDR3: TGTGCCAGCAGCGTAGGACTGGGGAATCAGCCCCAGCATTTT. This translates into CASSVGLGNQPQHF.

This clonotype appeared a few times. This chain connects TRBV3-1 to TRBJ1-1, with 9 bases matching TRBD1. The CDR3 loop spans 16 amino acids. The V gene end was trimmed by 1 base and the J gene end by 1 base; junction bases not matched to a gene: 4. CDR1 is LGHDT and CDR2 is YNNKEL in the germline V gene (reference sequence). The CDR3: CASSQANRGRNTEAFF. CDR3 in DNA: TGTGCCAGCAGCCAAGCGAACAGGGGGCGGAACACTGAAGCTTTCTTT.

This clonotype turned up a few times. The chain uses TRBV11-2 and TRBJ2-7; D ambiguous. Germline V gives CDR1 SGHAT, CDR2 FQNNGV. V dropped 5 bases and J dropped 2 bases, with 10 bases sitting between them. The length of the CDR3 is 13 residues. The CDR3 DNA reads TGTGCCAGCAGCGCGAAACTTACCTACGAGCAGTACTTC. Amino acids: CASSAKLTYEQYF.

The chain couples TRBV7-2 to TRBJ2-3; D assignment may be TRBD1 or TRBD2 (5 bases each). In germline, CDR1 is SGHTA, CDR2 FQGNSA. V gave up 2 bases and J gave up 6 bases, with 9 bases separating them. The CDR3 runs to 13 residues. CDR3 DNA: TGTGCCAGCAGCTTATTTTGGGGGGATACGCAGTATTTT. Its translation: CASSLFWGDTQYF.

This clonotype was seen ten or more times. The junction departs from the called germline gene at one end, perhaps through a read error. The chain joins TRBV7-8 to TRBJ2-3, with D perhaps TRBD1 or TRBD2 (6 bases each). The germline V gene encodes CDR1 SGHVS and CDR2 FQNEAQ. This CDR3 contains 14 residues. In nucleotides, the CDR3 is TGTGCCAGCAGTTTAGGGGGGAAGACAGATACGCAGTATTTT. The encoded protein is CASSLGGKTDTQYF.

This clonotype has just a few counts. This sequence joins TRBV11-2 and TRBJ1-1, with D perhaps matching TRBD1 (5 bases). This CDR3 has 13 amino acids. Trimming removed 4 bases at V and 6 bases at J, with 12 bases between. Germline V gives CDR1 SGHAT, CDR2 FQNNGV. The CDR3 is CASSSRRDSEAFF. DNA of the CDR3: TGTGCCAGCAGCTCTCGGCGGGACTCTGAAGCTTTCTTT.

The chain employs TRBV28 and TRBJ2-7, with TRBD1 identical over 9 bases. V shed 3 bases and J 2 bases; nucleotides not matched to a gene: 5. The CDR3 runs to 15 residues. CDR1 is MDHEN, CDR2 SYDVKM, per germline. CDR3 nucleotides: TGTGCCAGCAGTTTGCGGACAGGGGCCCCCTACGAGCAGTACTTC. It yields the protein CASSLRTGAPYEQYF.